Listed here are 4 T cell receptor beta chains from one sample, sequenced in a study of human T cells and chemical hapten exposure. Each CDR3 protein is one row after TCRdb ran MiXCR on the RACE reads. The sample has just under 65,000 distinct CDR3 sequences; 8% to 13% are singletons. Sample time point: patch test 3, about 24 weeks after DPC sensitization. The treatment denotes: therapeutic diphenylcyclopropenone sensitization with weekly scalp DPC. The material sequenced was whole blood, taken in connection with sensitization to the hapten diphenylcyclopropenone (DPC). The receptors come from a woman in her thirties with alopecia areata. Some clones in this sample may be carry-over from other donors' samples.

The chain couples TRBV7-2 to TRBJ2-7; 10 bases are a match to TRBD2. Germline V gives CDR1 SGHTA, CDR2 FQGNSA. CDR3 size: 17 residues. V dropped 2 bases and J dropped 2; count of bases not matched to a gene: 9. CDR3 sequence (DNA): TGTGCCAGCAGCTTAATAGCGGGAGGTTCGGGGGCCTACGAGCAGTACTTC. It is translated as CASSLIAGGSGAYEQYF. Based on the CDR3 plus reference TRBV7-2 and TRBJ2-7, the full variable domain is GAGVSQSPSNKVTEKGKDVELRCDPISGHTALYWYRQSLGQGLEFLIYFQGNSAPDKSGLPSDRFSAERTGGSVSTLTIQRTQQEDSAVYLCASSLIAGGSGAYEQYFGPGTRLTVT.

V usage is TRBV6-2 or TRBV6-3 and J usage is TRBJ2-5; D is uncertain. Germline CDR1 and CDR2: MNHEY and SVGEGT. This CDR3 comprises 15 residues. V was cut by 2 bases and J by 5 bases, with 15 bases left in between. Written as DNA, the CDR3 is TGTGCCAGCAGTTACGTCGGCCTGGTCTCGGAGACCCAGTACTTC. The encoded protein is CASSYVGLVSETQYF.

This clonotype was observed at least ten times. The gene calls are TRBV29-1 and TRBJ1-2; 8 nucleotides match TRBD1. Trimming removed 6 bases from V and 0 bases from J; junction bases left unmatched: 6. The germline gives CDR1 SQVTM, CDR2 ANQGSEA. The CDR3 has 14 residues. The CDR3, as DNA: TGCAGCGTCGCCGGGACAGGCTCTAACTATGGCTACACCTTC. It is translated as CSVAGTGSNYGYTF.

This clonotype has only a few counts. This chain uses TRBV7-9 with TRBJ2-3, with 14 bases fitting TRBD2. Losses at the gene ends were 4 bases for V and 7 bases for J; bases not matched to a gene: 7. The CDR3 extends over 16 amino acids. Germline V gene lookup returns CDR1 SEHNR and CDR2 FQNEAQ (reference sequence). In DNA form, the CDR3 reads TGTGCCAGCAGCTCGGGACTAGCGGGAGTAGGAAATACGCAGTATTTT. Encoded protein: CASSSGLAGVGNTQYF.